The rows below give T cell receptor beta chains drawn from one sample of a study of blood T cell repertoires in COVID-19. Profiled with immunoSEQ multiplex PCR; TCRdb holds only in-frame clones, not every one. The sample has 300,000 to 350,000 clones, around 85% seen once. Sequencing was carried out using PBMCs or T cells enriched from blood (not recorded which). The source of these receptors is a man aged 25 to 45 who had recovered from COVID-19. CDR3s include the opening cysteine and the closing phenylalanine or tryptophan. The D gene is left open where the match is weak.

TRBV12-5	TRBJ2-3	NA	CASGFRAPVRDF
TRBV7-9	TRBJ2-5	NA	CASSLAKTQYF
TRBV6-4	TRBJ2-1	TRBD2	CASSVKSGGDNEQFF
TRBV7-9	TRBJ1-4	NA	CASSRRAEKLFF
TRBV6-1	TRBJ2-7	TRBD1	CASSVIPGQGSYEQYF
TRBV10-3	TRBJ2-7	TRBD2	CAISERTSGGQYEQYF
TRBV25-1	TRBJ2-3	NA	CASYQVSVAVGTQYF
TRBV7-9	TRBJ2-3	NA	CASGAVRFLTDTQYF
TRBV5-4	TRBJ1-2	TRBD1	CASSSVARGQGYTF
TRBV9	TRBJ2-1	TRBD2	CASSSGGKNEQFF
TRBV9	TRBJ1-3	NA	CASSKLGQATSGNTIYF
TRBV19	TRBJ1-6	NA	CASSIPGDSPLHF
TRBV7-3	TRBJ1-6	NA	CASSLSGAQNSPLHF
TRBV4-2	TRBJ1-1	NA	CASSQERDTEAFF
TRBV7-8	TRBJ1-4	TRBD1	CASSSTSGQGAEKLFF
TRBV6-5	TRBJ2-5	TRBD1	CASSTDREQETQYF
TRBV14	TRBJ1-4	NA	CASSQSGETNEKLFF
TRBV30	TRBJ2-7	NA	CACGGRGEQYF
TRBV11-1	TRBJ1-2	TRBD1	CASSPDRDGGYTF
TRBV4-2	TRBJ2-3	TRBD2	CASSLGGGSDTQYF
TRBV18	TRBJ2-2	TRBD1	CASQTGADTGELFF
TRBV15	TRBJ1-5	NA	CATSDNNQPQHF
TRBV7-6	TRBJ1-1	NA	CASSTNRLYENTEAFF
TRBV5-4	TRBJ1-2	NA	CASSIAATTNYGYTF
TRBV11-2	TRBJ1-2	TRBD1	CASSSGGSGYGYTF
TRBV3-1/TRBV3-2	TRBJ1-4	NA	CASSQGANANEKLFF
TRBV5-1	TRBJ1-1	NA	CASSLGPDSAEAFF
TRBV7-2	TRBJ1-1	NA	CASRPRPTGNTEAFF
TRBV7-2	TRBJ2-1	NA	CASSLGGPYNEQFF
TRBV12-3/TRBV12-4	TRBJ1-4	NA	CASSLAGSEKLFF
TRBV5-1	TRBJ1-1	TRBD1	CASRPDRVGAFF